This T cell receptor (beta chain) originates from a study of control samples from healthy donors and cancer patients. This CDR3 is 16 amino acids long. Unmatched junction bases numbered 5, after V lost 6 bases and J lost 0 bases. Germline V CDR1 and CDR2: ENHRY, SYGVKD. Clones were sequenced by immunoSEQ multiplex PCR, and TCRdb holds only the in-frame ones, with some missing. The sample has some 21,000 clones; around 85% are singletons. What was sequenced was PBMCs. The TCR was taken from a man aged 60 to 69 with head and neck cancer. The chain carries TRBV10-3 and TRBJ2-3; 11 bases align to TRBD1. DNA for the CDR3: TGTGCCATCAGCGTGGACAGGGGGCTTAGCACAGATACGCAGTATTTT. As protein: CAISVDRGLSTDTQYF.